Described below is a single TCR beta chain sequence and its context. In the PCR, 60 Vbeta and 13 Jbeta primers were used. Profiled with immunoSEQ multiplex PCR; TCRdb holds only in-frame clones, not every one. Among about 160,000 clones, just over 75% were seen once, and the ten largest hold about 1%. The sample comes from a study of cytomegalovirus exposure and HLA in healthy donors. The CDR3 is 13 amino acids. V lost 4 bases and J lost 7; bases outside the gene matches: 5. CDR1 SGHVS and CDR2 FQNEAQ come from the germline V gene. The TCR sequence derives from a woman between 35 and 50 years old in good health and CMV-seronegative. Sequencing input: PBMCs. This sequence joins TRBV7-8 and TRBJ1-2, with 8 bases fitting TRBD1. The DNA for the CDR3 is TGTGCCAGCAGCTCGACAGGGGCGGTTGGCTACACCTTC. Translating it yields CASSSTGAVGYTF.